This paragraph covers one T cell receptor (beta chain) sequence. Trimming took off 5 bases at V and 1 base at J, with 11 bases between the two ends. The CDR3 covers 14 residues. Germline V gene data show CDR1 as SEHNR and CDR2 as FQNEAQ (reference sequence). Clones were read by immunoSEQ multiplex PCR, and TCRdb kept only the in-frame ones, dropping some. This sample has 45,000 to 65,000 clones, with over 75% found just once. These data originate in a study of blood T cell repertoires in COVID-19. Background on the study: Italy, Spain and the United States were the sources of the convalescent and acute COVID-19 samples. From T cells, B-cell-depleted T cells, or PBMCs came the material, which was cDNA or gDNA.

The TCR was taken from a man older than 75 in a cohort sampled during active COVID-19. This chain joins TRBV7-9 and TRBJ1-1, with unresolved D. Input material: peripheral blood. The CDR3 nucleotides are TGTGCCAGCAGCGCCCAGGCAGGGAACACTGAAGCTTTCTTT. Protein product: CASSAQAGNTEAFF. The complete variable domain, with remaining parts taken from reference TRBV7-9 and TRBJ1-1, reads DTGVSQNPRHKITKRGQNVTFRCDPISEHNRLYWYRQTLGQGPEFLTYFQNEAQLEKSRLLSDRFSAERPKGSFSTLEIQRTEQGDSAMYLCASSAQAGNTEAFFGQGTRLTVV.